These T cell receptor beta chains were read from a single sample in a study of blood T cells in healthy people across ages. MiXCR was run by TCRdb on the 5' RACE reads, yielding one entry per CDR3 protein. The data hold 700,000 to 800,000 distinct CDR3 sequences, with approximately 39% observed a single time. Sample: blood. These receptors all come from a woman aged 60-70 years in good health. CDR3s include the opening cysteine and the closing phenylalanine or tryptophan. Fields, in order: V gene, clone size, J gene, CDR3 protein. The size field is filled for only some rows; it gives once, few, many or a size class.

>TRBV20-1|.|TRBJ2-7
CSARNDRDGKIQYF
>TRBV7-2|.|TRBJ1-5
CASREGIYQPQHF
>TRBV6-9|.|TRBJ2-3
CASLVDRVLTDTQYF
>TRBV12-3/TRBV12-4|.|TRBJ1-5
CASRPGERSNQPQHF
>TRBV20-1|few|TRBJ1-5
CSARTGGASQPQHF
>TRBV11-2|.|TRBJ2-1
CASSLVDRPISYNEQFF
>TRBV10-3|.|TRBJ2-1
CAISESSGGNEQFF
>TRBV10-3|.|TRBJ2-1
CAISGGDIGHEQFF
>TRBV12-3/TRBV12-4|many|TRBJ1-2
CASSPHSDRSLGYTF
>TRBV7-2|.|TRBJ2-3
CASSFTSSDTQYF
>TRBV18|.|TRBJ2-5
CASSPKAGGKETQYF
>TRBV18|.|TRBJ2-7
CASSPIDSTQYF
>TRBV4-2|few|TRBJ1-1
CASSQELVLNTEAFF
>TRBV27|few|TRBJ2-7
CASSRPGRNYEQYF
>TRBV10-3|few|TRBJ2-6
CAISERASGANVLTF
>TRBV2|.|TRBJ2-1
CASSGQAYNEQFF
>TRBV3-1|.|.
CASSPRTDNYEQYF
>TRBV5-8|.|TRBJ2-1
CASSLRASDHGQFF
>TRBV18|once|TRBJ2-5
CASSPRTQGVGETQYF
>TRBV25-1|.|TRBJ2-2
CASGVNLNTGELFF
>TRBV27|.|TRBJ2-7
CASSPGHLRGFSYEQYF
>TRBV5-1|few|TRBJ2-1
CASSAPELAGGHEQFF
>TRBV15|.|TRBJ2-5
CATSRKITGGLETQYF
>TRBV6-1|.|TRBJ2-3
CASSEGHGTSGGGGTDTQYF
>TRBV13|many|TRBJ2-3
CASSSTSSTDTQYF
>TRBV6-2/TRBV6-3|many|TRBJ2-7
CASSIGSYYEQYF
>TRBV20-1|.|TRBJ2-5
CSARVERSETQYF
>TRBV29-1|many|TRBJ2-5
CSVSQGRETQYF
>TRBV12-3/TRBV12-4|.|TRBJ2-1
CASSTSGGGNEQFF
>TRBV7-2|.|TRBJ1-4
CASSLFGTGNEKLFF
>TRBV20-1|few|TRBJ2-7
CSARTSEPPQYF
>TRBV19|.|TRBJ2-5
CASSTELPAQYF
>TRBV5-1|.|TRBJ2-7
CASSSRLAGAYNEQYF
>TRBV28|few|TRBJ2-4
CASSLSGSGAKNIQYF
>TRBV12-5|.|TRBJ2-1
CASGTSGTFYNEQFF
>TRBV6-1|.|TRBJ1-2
CASKWGSSYGHTF
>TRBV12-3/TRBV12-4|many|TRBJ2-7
CASSSSPGQGTTYEQYF
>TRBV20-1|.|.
CSASRGRGEQYF
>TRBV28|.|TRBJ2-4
CASSYHIQDRGRYNEQYF